These T cell receptor beta chains were read from a single sample in a study of CD8+ T cells in alopecia areata. Clones were read by immunoSEQ multiplex PCR, and TCRdb kept only the in-frame ones, dropping some. This table holds approximately 210,000 clones, roughly 64% found once. The sequencing used CD4+ T cells sorted from blood, collected at week 4, from a patient treated with tofacitinib. Every receptor here comes from a human donor with alopecia areata. Each CDR3 is given with its conserved first and last residue. A D gene is named only where the DNA matches it firmly. Part of the rows lack a size; the others show once, few, many or a class for expanded clones.

J gene | clone size | D gene | V gene | CDR3 DNA | CDR3 protein
TRBJ2-5 | few | TRBD2 | TRBV7-2 | TGTGCCAGCAGCTCCGGACTAGCGGGGGGGAAAGAGACCCAGTACTTC | CASSSGLAGGKETQYF
TRBJ1-3 | once | NA | TRBV29-1 | TGCAGCGTTGGAGGAGGGCCTGGAAACACCATATATTTT | CSVGGGPGNTIYF
TRBJ2-3 | few | NA | TRBV7-9 | TGTGCCAGCAACCGGTTGGAGGGAGATACGCAGTATTTT | CASNRLEGDTQYF
TRBJ1-2 | NA | TRBD1 | TRBV9 | TGTGCCAGCAGCCCCAGGGGGAACTATGGCTACACCTTC | CASSPRGNYGYTF
TRBJ2-5 | NA | NA | TRBV2 | TGTGCCAGCACCGGGGACCAAGAGACCCAGTACTTC | CASTGDQETQYF
TRBJ2-3 | NA | NA | TRBV7-6 | TGTGCCAGCAGCCCCCGCCTCGGGCTAGCCTCTGCAGATACGCAGTATTTT | CASSPRLGLASADTQYF
TRBJ1-3 | NA | TRBD1 | TRBV30 | TGTGCCTGGAGGAGGACAGGCCACTCTGGAAACACCATATATTTT | CAWRRTGHSGNTIYF
TRBJ1-1 | few | NA | TRBV19 | TGTGCCAGTAGTCCCCAGGCGAACACTGAAGCTTTCTTT | CASSPQANTEAFF
TRBJ2-5 | NA | NA | TRBV9 | TGTGCCAGCAGCTCCAACACTTTGGGAGAGACCCAGTACTTC | CASSSNTLGETQYF
TRBJ2-3 | few | NA | TRBV2 | TGTGCCAGCAGTGAGCAGAGCACAGATACGCAGTATTTT | CASSEQSTDTQYF
TRBJ2-7 | NA | NA | TRBV18 | TGTGCCAGCTCACCTCAATACGAGCAGTACTTC | CASSPQYEQYF
TRBJ1-2 | NA | NA | TRBV7-8 | TGTGCCAGCAGCACCCGGACCTCCGAGGGGGGCTACACCTTC | CASSTRTSEGGYTF
TRBJ2-1 | few | NA | TRBV29-1 | TGCAGCGCTGGGGGGAGCAATGAGCAGTTCTTC | CSAGGSNEQFF
TRBJ1-1 | few | NA | TRBV11-2 | TGTGCCAGCAGCTCAAATTTGGGGAATGAAGCTTTCTTT | CASSSNLGNEAFF
TRBJ2-7 | NA | NA | TRBV20-1 | TGCAGTGCTGGAGACTACTCAGAGCAGTACTTC | CSAGDYSEQYF
TRBJ2-3 | NA | NA | TRBV30 | TGTGCCTGGAGTGGACTTGGTACGCAGTATTTT | CAWSGLGTQYF
TRBJ1-5 | once | NA | TRBV2 | TGTGCCAGCAGTGATTGGGCCAGCAATCAGCCCCAGCATTTT | CASSDWASNQPQHF
TRBJ2-7 | NA | NA | TRBV7-2 | TGTGCCAGCACCAGGGGCCCCCCAAGTGGCGAGCAGTACTTC | CASTRGPPSGEQYF
TRBJ2-3 | NA | TRBD2 | TRBV4-2 | TGTGCCAGCAGCCAAGCGACTAGCGGGGGAGGAGATACGCAGTATTTT | CASSQATSGGGDTQYF
TRBJ2-7 | NA | NA | TRBV9 | TGTGCCAGCAGCGCGTCCTACGAGCAGTACTTC | CASSASYEQYF
TRBJ2-3 | NA | NA | TRBV29-1 | TGCAGCGTTGACGATGGAGGGACCTCTAGCACAGATACGCAGTATTTT | CSVDDGGTSSTDTQYF
TRBJ2-3 | NA | NA | TRBV2 | TGTGCCAGCAGTGGGGACACAGATACGCAGTATTTT | CASSGDTDTQYF
TRBJ1-5 | NA | NA | TRBV27 | TGTGCCAGCAGTTTCGGCTTCTCCCCCAATCAGCCCCAGCATTTT | CASSFGFSPNQPQHF
TRBJ2-1 | NA | TRBD2 | TRBV5-1 | TGCGCCAGCAATGCGGGGGGGCGGTTCAATGAGCAGTTCTTC | CASNAGGRFNEQFF
TRBJ1-6 | few | NA | TRBV30 | TGTGCCTGGATGGCGAGGGGTTCATCACCCCTCCACTTT | CAWMARGSSPLHF
TRBJ1-6 | few | NA | TRBV7-2 | TGTGCCAGCAGCGAATCCAGCCCCACCAGTAAGCCACCCCTCCACTTT | CASSESSPTSKPPLHF
TRBJ2-6 | NA | TRBD2 | TRBV27 | TGTGCCAGCAGTCGGACTAGCGGGGGGGCTTATGGTGGGGCCAACGTCCTGACTTTC | CASSRTSGGAYGGANVLTF
TRBJ1-6 | few | TRBD1 | TRBV4-2 | TGTGCCAGCAGCCAAGAAGACGATCCAGGGGGTTCACCCCTCCACTTT | CASSQEDDPGGSPLHF
TRBJ1-1 | NA | TRBD1 | TRBV19 | TGTGCCAGTAGTCTTACAGGGGACACTGAAGCTTTCTTT | CASSLTGDTEAFF